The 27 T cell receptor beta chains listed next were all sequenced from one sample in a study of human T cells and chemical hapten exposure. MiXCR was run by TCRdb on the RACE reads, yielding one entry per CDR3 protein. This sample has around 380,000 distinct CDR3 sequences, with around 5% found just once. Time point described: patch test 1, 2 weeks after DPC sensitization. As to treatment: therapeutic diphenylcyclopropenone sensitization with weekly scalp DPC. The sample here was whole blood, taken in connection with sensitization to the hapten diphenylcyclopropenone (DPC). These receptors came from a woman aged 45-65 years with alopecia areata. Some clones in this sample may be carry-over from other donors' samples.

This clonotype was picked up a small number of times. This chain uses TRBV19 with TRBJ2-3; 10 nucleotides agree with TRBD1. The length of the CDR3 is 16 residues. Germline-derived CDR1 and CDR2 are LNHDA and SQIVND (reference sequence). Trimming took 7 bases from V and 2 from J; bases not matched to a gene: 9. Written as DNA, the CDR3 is TGTGCCAGTACCCTCGGGACAGGGGTGATCACAGATACGCAGTATTTT. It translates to CASTLGTGVITDTQYF.

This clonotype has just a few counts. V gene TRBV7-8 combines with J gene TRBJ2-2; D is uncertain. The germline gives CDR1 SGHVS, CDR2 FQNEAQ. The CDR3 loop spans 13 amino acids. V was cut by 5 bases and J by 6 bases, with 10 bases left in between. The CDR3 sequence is CASSKENPGELFF. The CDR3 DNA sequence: TGTGCCAGCAGCAAAGAAAATCCCGGGGAGCTGTTTTTT.

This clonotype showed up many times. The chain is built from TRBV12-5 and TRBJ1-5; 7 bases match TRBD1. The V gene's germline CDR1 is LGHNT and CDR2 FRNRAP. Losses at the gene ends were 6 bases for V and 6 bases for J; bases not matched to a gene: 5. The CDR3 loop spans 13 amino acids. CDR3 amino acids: CASGSGGGQPQHF. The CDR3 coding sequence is TGTGCTAGTGGGTCAGGGGGTGGTCAGCCCCAGCATTTT.

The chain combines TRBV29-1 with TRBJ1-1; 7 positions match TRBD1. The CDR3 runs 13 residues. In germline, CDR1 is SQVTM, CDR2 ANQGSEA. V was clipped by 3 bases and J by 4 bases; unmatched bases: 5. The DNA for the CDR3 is TGCAGCGTTGAGAGGGGGCTCGGCACTGAAGCTTTCTTT. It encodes CSVERGLGTEAFF.

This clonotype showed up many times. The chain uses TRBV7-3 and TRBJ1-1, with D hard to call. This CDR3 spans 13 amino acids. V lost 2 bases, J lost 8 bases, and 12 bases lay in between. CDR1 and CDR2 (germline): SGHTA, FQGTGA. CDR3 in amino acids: CASSLGLGGEAFF. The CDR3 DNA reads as TGTGCCAGCAGCTTAGGGTTGGGAGGGGAAGCTTTCTTT.

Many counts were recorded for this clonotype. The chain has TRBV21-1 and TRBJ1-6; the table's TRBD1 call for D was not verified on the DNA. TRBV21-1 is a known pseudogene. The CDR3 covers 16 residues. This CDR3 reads CASSRDTSSYNSPLHF. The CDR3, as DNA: TGTGCCAGCTCCAGGGACACGAGCTCCTATAATTCACCCCTCCACTTT.

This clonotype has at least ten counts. The DNA for the CDR3 is TGTGCCAGCAGCTTATTTCGGGACAGGGATATGAACACTGAAGCTTTCTTT. It specifies CASSLFRDRDMNTEAFF. The V call is TRBV7-2, the J call TRBJ1-1; TRBD1 matches at 9 bases. V was pared by 2 bases and J by 0 bases, with 7 bases of the junction left unmatched. CDR3 size: 17 residues. Looked up from germline, CDR1 is SGHTA and CDR2 is FQGNSA.

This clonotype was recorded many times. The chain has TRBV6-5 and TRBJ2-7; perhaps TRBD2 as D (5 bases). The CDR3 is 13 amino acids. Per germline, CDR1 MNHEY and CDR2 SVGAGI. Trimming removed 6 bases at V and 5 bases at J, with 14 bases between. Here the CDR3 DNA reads TGTGCCAGCAGCGACGGACGGGGTCACGAGCAGTACTTC. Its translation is CASSDGRGHEQYF.

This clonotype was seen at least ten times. The CDR3 nucleotides read TGCAGTGCTAGTCGCGGGACGGCCTTTTACGAGCAGTACTTC. Its protein is CSASRGTAFYEQYF. The rearrangement joins TRBV20-1 to TRBJ2-7; possible D gene TRBD2, 6 bases. The CDR3 has 14 residues. The V and J ends lost 3 bases and 4 bases respectively, with 16 bases between them. Germline loops: CDR1 DFQATT, CDR2 SNEGSKA (reference sequence).

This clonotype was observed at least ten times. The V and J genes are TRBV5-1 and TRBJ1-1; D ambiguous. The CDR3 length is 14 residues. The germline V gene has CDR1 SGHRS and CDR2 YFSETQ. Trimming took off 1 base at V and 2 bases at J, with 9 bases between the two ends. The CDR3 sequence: CASSLSASNTEAFF. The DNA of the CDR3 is TGCGCCAGCAGCTTGTCGGCTTCTAACACTGAAGCTTTCTTT.

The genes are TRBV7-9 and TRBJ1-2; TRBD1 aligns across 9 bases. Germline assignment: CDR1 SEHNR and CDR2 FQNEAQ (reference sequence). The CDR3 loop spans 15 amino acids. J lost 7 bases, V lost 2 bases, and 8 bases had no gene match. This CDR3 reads CASSLSQGQGFGYTF. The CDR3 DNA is TGTGCCAGCAGCTTATCCCAAGGACAGGGGTTTGGCTACACCTTC.

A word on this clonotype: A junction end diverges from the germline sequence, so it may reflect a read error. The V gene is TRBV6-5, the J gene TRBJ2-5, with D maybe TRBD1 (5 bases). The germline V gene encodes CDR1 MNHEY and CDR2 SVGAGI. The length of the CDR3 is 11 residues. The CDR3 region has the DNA TGTGCCAGCAGTTACGGAGACAGTTCCCACTTC. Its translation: CASSYGDSSHF.

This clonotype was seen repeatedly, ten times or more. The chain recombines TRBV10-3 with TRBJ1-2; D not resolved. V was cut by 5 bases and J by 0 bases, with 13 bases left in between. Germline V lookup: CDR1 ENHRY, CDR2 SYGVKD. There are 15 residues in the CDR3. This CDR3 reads CAISSAGETNYGYTF. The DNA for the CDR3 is TGTGCCATCAGTTCGGCAGGCGAAACTAACTATGGCTACACCTTC.

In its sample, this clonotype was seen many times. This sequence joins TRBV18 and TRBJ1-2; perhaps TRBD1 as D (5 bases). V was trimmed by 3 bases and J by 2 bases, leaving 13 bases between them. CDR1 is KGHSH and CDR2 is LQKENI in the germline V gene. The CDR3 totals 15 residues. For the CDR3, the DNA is TGTGCCAGCTCACCGAGGTCCAGGGCGAACTATGGCTACACCTTC. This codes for CASSPRSRANYGYTF.

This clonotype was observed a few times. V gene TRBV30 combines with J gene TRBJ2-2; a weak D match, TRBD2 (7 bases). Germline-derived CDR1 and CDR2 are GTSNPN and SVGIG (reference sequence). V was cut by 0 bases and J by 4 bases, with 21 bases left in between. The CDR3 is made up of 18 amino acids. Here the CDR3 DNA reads TGTGCCTGGAGTGTACTCGGCGGGGGACAAGGGGGCACCGGGGAGCTGTTTTTT. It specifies CAWSVLGGGQGGTGELFF.

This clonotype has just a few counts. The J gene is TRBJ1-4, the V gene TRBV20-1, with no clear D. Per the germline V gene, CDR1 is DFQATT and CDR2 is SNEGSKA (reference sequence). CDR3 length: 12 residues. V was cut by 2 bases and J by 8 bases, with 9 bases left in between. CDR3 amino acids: CSARSPGEKLFF. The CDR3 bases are TGCAGTGCTAGAAGTCCTGGCGAAAAACTGTTTTTT.

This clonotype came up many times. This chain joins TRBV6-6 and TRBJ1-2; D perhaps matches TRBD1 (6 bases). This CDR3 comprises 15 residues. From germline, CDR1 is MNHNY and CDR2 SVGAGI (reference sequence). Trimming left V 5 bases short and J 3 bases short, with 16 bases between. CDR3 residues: CASSTGHALDYGYTF. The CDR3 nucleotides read TGTGCCAGCAGTACGGGACACGCGCTAGACTATGGCTACACCTTC.

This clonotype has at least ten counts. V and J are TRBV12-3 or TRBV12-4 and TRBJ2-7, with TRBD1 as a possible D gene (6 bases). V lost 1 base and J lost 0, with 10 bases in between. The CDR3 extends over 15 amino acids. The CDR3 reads CASSLGTAASYEQYF. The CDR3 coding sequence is TGTGCCAGCAGTTTAGGGACAGCCGCCTCCTACGAGCAGTACTTC.

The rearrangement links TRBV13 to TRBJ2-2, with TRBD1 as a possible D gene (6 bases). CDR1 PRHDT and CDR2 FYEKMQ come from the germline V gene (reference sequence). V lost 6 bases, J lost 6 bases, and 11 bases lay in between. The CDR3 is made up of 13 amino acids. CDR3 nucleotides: TGTGCCAGCAGTAGGGGGTCGGCCGGGGAGCTGTTTTTT. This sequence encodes CASSRGSAGELFF. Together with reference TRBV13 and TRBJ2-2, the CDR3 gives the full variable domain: AAGVIQSPRHLIKEKRETATLKCYPIPRHDTVYWYQQGPGQDPQFLISFYEKMQSDKGSIPDRFSAQQFSDYHSELNMSSLELGDSALYFCASSRGSAGELFFGEGSRLTVL.

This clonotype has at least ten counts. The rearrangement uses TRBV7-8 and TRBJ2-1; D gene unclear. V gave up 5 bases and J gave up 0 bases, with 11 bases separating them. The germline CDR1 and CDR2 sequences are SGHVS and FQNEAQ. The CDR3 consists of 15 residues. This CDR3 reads CASSATVSSYNEQFF. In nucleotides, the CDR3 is TGTGCCAGCAGCGCGACTGTAAGCTCCTACAATGAGCAGTTCTTC.

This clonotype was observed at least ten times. CDR3 residues: CASSSRLDTDTQYF. The CDR3 DNA is TGTGCCAGCAGCTCAAGACTTGATACAGATACGCAGTATTTT. The V call is TRBV7-8, the J call TRBJ2-3; unclear D gene. CDR3 length: 14 amino acids. From germline, CDR1 is SGHVS and CDR2 FQNEAQ. Trimming stripped 4 bases from V and 3 bases from J, with 11 bases between.

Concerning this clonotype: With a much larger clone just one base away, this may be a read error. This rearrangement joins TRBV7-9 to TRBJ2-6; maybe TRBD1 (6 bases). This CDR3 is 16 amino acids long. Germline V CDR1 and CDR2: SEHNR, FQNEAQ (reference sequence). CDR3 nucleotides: TGTGCCAGCAGCCCCCCGACAGGAACTGGGGCCAACGTCCCGACTTTC. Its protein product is CASSPPTGTGANVPTF.

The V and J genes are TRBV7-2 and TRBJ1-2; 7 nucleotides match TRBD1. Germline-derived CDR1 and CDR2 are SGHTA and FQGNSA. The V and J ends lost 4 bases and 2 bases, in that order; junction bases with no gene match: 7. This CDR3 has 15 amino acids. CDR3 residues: CASSWGEGGNYGYTF. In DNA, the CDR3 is TGTGCCAGCAGCTGGGGTGAAGGGGGCAACTATGGCTACACCTTC.

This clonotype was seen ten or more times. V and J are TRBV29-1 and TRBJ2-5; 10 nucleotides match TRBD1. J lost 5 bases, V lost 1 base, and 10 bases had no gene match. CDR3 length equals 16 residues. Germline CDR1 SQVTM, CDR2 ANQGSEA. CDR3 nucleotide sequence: TGCAGCGTTGAAGCCCTCGACAGGGGGCCGGAGGAGACCCAGTACTTC. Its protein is CSVEALDRGPEETQYF.

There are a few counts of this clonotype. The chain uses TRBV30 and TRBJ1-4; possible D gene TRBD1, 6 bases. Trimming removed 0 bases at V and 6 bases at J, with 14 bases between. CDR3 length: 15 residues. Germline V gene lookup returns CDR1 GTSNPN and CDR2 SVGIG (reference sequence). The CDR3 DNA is TGTGCCTGGAGTGTACTGGTAGGGGGACATGAAAAACTGTTTTTT. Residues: CAWSVLVGGHEKLFF. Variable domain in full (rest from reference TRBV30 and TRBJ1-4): SQTIHQWPATLVQPVGSPLSLECTVEGTSNPNLYWYRQAAGRGLQLLFYSVGIGQISSEVPQNLSASRPQDRQFILSSKKLLLSDSGFYLCAWSVLVGGHEKLFFGSGTQLSVL.

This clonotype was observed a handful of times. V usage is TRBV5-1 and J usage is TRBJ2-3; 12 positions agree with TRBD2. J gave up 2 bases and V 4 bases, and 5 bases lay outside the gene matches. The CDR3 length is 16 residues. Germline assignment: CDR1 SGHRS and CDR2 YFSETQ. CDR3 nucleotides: TGCGCCAGCAGCACCGGACTAGCGGGGAACACAGATACGCAGTATTTT. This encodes CASSTGLAGNTDTQYF.

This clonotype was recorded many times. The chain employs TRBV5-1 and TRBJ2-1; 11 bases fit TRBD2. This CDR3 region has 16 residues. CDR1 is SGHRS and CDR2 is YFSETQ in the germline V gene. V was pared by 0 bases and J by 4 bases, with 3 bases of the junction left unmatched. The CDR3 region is CASSLAGLAGYNEQFF. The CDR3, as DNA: TGCGCCAGCAGCTTGGCAGGACTAGCGGGTTACAATGAGCAGTTCTTC. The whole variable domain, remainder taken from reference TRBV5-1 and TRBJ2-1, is KAGVTQTPRYLIKTRGQQVTLSCSPISGHRSVSWYQQTPGQGLQFLFEYFSETQRNKGNFPGRFSGRQFSNSRSEMNVSTLELGDSALYLCASSLAGLAGYNEQFFGPGTRLTVL.